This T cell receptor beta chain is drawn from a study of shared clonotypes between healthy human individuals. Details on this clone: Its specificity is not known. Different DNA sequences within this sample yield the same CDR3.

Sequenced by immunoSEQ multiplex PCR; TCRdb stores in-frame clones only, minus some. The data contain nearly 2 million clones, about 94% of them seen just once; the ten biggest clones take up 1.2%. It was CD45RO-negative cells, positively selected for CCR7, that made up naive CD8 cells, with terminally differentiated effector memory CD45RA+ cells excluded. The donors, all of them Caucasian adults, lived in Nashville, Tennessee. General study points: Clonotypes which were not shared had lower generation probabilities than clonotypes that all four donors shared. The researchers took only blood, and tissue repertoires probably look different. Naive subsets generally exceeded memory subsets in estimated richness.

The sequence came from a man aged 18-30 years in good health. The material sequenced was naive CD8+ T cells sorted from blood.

CDR3 sequence (DNA): TGTGCCAGCAGCTTTACGGGGGACTACGAGCAGTACTTC. It translates to CASSFTGDYEQYF. The chain uses TRBV7-9 and TRBJ2-7, with D possibly TRBD2 on 6 matching bases. CDR1 and CDR2 from the germline V gene are SEHNR and FQNEAQ (reference sequence). Trimming pared 3 bases from V and 3 bases from J, leaving 9 bases between. The CDR3 extends over 13 amino acids.